Given below is one TCR beta chain in context. The data derive from a study of T-cell memory formation after mild COVID-19. Via MiXCR, TCRdb re-called the 5' RACE reads, giving one row per CDR3 protein. Of under 150,000 distinct CDR3 sequences listed, about 17% are singletons. V was cut by 2 bases and J by 4 bases, with 12 bases left in between. The CDR3 is made up of 15 amino acids. CDR1 and CDR2 from the germline V gene are SGHRS and YFSETQ. Sequencing was carried out using PBMCs or a T cell subset sorted from them (not recorded which). The chain employs TRBV5-1 and TRBJ2-2, with D unresolved. This TCR was recovered from an adult woman who had mild COVID-19 (a few samples of this study predate the infection). Cell type and time point are not known. In nucleotides, the CDR3 is TGCGCCAGCAGCTTCCGGGTCGAAACCACCGGGGAGCTGTTTTTT. It encodes CASSFRVETTGELFF.